These 10 T cell receptor beta chains were sequenced from one sample in a study of blood T cell repertoires in COVID-19. Profiling relied on immunoSEQ multiplex PCR, and the TCRdb table lists in-frame clones only, not all of them. Of about 320,000 clones detected, approximately 82% appear once; the ten largest clones hold about 1.2%. Sequenced sample: peripheral blood. Source of these receptors: a woman in her 50s with acute or convalescent COVID-19.

The V and J genes are TRBV7-2 and TRBJ2-3; D unclear. The germline CDR1 and CDR2 sequences are SGHTA and FQGNSA. V lost 0 bases, J lost 6 bases, and 4 bases lay in between. CDR3 size: 12 residues. The DNA for the CDR3 is TGTGCCAGCAGCTTAGCGAGGGATACGCAGTATTTT. Translating gives CASSLARDTQYF. The full variable domain, rest sourced from reference TRBV7-2 and TRBJ2-3, is GAGVSQSPSNKVTEKGKDVELRCDPISGHTALYWYRQSLGQGLEFLIYFQGNSAPDKSGLPSDRFSAERTGGSVSTLTIQRTQQEDSAVYLCASSLARDTQYFGPGTRLTVL.

V is TRBV5-5 and J is TRBJ2-1; TRBD2 might be the D (6 bases). The CDR3 is 14 amino acids. Germline V gene lookup returns CDR1 SGHKS and CDR2 YYEKEE (reference sequence). The germline V and J ends were trimmed by 4 bases and 3 bases, with 11 bases remaining between them. For the CDR3, the DNA is TGTGCCAGCAGCGGGGGACTGGACTACAATGAGCAGTTCTTC. Its translation is CASSGGLDYNEQFF. Based on the CDR3 plus reference TRBV5-5 and TRBJ2-1, the full variable domain is DAGVTQSPTHLIKTRGQQVTLRCSPISGHKSVSWYQQVLGQGPQFIFQYYEKEERGRGNFPDRFSARQFPNYSSELNVNALLLGDSALYLCASSGGLDYNEQFFGPGTRLTVL.

This clone has just a few counts. This chain connects TRBV19 to TRBJ1-1, with 7 bases fitting TRBD1. The CDR3 runs 11 residues. Germline CDR1 and CDR2: LNHDA and SQIVND (reference sequence). Trimming removed 6 bases from V and 11 bases from J; junction bases left unmatched: 6. CDR3 sequence reads: CASSRTGAAFF. The CDR3 bases are TGTGCCAGTAGCCGGACAGGCGCGGCTTTCTTT.

V and J are TRBV7-9 and TRBJ1-5, with 7 bases identical to TRBD1. The germline CDR1 and CDR2 sequences are SEHNR and FQNEAQ (reference sequence). V shed 5 bases and J 9 bases; nucleotides not matched to a gene: 19. This CDR3 region has 17 residues. CDR3 sequence (DNA): TGTGCCAGCAGCGGCTCAGGGGATGGGACAGCGACACCGCCCCAGCATTTT. It yields the protein CASSGSGDGTATPPQHF.

This clone turned up a few times. The V gene is TRBV12-5, the J gene TRBJ2-3; TRBD1 aligns across 7 bases. The CDR3 spans 14 residues. V dropped 3 bases and J dropped 4; count of bases not matched to a gene: 4. Germline V gene lookup returns CDR1 LGHNT and CDR2 FRNRAP. The CDR3 here is CASGFIDRADTQYF. CDR3 coding DNA: TGTGCTAGTGGTTTTATTGACAGGGCAGATACGCAGTATTTT.

The V gene is TRBV11-2, the J gene TRBJ1-5, with 7 positions matching TRBD1. V dropped 5 bases and J dropped 5; count of bases not matched to a gene: 6. CDR1 and CDR2 (germline): SGHAT, FQNNGV. The CDR3 has 14 amino acids. The CDR3: CASSPGTAYQPQHF. CDR3 coding DNA: TGTGCCAGCAGCCCAGGGACAGCTTATCAGCCCCAGCATTTT.

The rearrangement uses TRBV7-2 and TRBJ1-1; TRBD1 might be the D (6 bases). Trimming pared 1 base from V and 2 bases from J, leaving 11 bases between. The CDR3 runs to 15 residues. CDR1 and CDR2 (germline): SGHTA, FQGNSA. The CDR3 loop reads CASSLEGVQNTEAFF. CDR3 coding DNA: TGTGCCAGCAGCTTAGAGGGGGTCCAAAACACTGAAGCTTTCTTT.

The rearrangement links TRBV24-1 to TRBJ1-1; the D gene is possibly TRBD1 (5 bases). The CDR3 is made up of 13 amino acids. The germline CDR1 and CDR2 sequences are KGHDR and SFDVKD. Trimming removed 5 bases from V and 6 bases from J, with 12 bases in between. The CDR3 reads CATSVPGQSEAFF. The DNA of the CDR3 is TGTGCCACCAGTGTCCCTGGACAATCTGAAGCTTTCTTT.

The rearrangement joins TRBV20-1 to TRBJ1-2, with D unresolved. V lost 3 bases and J 6 bases, leaving 8 bases between the germline ends. From germline, CDR1 is DFQATT and CDR2 SNEGSKA (reference sequence). The CDR3 has 11 residues. CDR3 sequence (DNA): TGCAGTGCTAGGAGAGAGGATGGCTACACCTTC. It yields the protein CSARREDGYTF.

The rearrangement joins TRBV10-2 to TRBJ1-1; D call uncertain. Germline V gene data show CDR1 as WSHSY and CDR2 as SAAADI. Trimming pared 6 bases from V and 2 bases from J, leaving 13 bases between. The CDR3 is 14 residues long. The CDR3 region is CASREGGLNTEAFF. The CDR3 DNA reads TGCGCCAGCAGGGAGGGCGGCCTCAACACTGAAGCTTTCTTT.